The entry that follows covers one TCR beta chain sequence. Its antigen is not yet known. Base qualities are not at hand, and no much larger clone is one base apart. The sample belongs to a study of cytomegalovirus exposure and HLA in healthy donors (dated by TCRdb to the late 2010s). Study-wide context: An earlier analysis of several hundred of the donors reported approximately 300 Gb of sequence data and more than 90 million unique TCR beta sequences from some 180 million T cells. Along with the roughly 670-subject first cohort, a separate validation cohort of some 130 different subjects was used. Using immunosequencing, the study profiled T cell repertoires from some 670 subjects and related those repertoires to cytomegalovirus serostatus. To predict cytomegalovirus infection status, the study combined high-throughput TCR immunosequencing, statistical association of individual TCRs with disease status, and machine learning. The study was designed to test whether signatures of past pathogen exposure could be identified by cataloging public T cell receptors. Of the 350 to 450 genotyped donors, over 65% fell in the genetic ancestry cluster associated with self-reported Caucasian donors. An early release covering approximately 600 HLA-typed donors comprised about 300 gigabases of sequencing data and tens of millions of unique TCR sequences. The later analysis used no new phenotypic data to find candidate immune exposures, relying instead on TCR beta sequences and their occurrence across donors. All discovery cohort repertoires had been generated using a single sequencing platform. The number of typed donors differed by locus: about 620-630 for A, B, C, DRB1 and DQB1; some 500 for DQA1; around 580 for DPA1; and roughly 490 for DPB1. A later analysis re-examined previously published TCR beta repertoires from roughly 650 donors and added high-resolution HLA genotyping to investigate patterns of TCR occurrence. Both class I and class II loci were covered by HLA typing, at four-digit resolution. On average, roughly 200,000 unique TCR beta nucleotide sequences were sequenced per donor among 398 genotyped donors of the cohort, with roughly a sixth of those sequences being non-productive. In a later genetic analysis, genome-wide SNP genotypes for about 65% of the roughly 700 donors were used, and that subset was treated as a discovery cohort. Roughly 5 DR-DQ haplotypes were handled as single units for association and clustering, since linkage in the cohort was strong. Donor age, sex, ethnicity and CMV serostatus were compiled alongside the repertoire data. In an earlier analysis of 500 to 650 of the donors, high-throughput TCR beta sequencing was used to judge whether each TCR beta V gene segment behaved as functional or pseudogenic. The investigation overall reported the following: In vitro tests confirmed that three of the cytomegalovirus-associated TCR beta chains recognize cytomegalovirus antigens. Presence/absence analyses assumed roughly uniform sequencing depth across donors, an assumption that may not hold. The authors suggested that the approach could potentially be extended to other disease states and immunological phenotypes. At a false discovery rate of 0.05, a later analysis linked some 17,000 TCR beta sequences to specific HLA alleles. The sequencing pipeline was judged likely to have produced a cluster of highly shared sequence variants as a technical artifact. In both the original and validation cohorts, the classifier was reported to diagnose cytomegalovirus status with high specificity and sensitivity. A further reported finding was that TCR beta sequences accurately predicted the HLA-A and HLA-B alleles for most subjects in the first cohort. Compared with the approximately 720-donor mean, donors in an Asian-associated ancestry cluster had fewer N-insertions in productive TCRs, according to a later genetic analysis. In the study, about 150 TCR beta chains were listed as associated with cytomegalovirus. Strong co-occurrence of HLA alleles, especially DR and DQ, made assigning TCR associations to individual alleles difficult. The 87-base-pair reads could not distinguish some IMGT-functional V segments, including TRBV6-2 and TRBV6-3, so those segments were excluded. An association between a missense DCLRE1C variant and V-gene and J-gene trimming of TCR beta chains was found in a later genetic analysis and replicated in an independent cohort. The cohort was sequenced for TCR beta chains only, and without alpha or paired-chain data the features that could be detected were limited. Linkage disequilibrium might explain the correlated functional status among segregating V segments, but an unknown experimental factor could not be excluded. A later analysis reported that several top co-occurrence clusters appeared linked to parvovirus B19, influenza, CMV and Epstein-Barr virus. Compared with equally common non-associated chains, HLA-associated TCR beta chains in a later analysis were more clonally expanded and had lower generation probabilities. Because some donors lacked HLA typing at each locus, the association tests relied only on the typed subset. Most CMV-associated TCR beta chains appeared to be HLA-restricted in a later analysis, and the HLA associations seemed to be driven largely by CMV exposure. A later analysis found that TCR association rates varied across HLA loci, with DRB1 alleles showing the most associated TCRs and HLA-C alleles the fewest. Most TCR sequences were seen in very few donors, while some public TCRs were found in many individuals. The only immune exposure information available for the cohort was CMV serostatus. Broadly in line with IMGT annotations, most TCR beta V segments showed up in productive rearrangements about 90% or about 30% of the time in an earlier analysis of some 590 of the donors. Because counts were too low, some 17 rarely observed V segments, including chromosome 9 orphons, were excluded from the earlier analysis of a few hundred of the donors.

From the cysteine up to the phenylalanine, the CDR3 has a length of 18 residues. Here the CDR3 DNA is all that survives: 54 bases in frame from base 1. The germline V gene encodes CDR1 SGHVS and CDR2 FQNEAQ. The V and J ends are trimmed by 5 bases and 0 bases, leaving 20 bases between them. The cohort comprised some 680 healthy bone marrow donors. At the time of sampling, all cohort members were nominally healthy, though unrecorded immune exposures were likely present. The donor was CMV seronegative and belonged to the group of 352 seronegative cohort members. Every donor gave a peripheral blood sample, and the peripheral blood mononuclear cells from that sample were used for TCR beta sequencing. Genomic DNA extraction from the blood cell samples was performed with the Qiagen DNeasy Blood Extraction Kit. Receptor amplification or capture employed the immunoSEQ multiplex PCR assay. A mixture of 60 forward primers for TCR Vbeta segments and 13 reverse primers for TCR Jbeta segments was used in the multiplex PCR. A multiplex PCR assay on genomic DNA amplified the CDR3 region of rearranged TCR beta genes. The amplified TCR beta libraries were sequenced on the Illumina HiSeq System as 87-base-pair reads. The source study handled its data this way. A later analysis tallied tens of millions of unique TCR beta chains across the 640 or so repertoires, and some 12 million of those chains were shared by two or more donors. To remove PCR and sequencing errors, raw reads were error-corrected and collapsed into unique sequences using a nearest-neighbor algorithm that merged closely related sequences. Alignment of CDR3 sequences to IMGT reference sequences was used to assign V, D and J gene segments. For a sequence to be retained, at least a six-nucleotide match to both a V gene segment and a J gene segment was required. Rearrangements were called productive when the CDR3 lacked stop codons and stayed in frame with V and J; all others were non-productive. CDR3 was defined by IMGT convention, running from the second conserved V-encoded cysteine to the conserved J-encoded phenylalanine. The earlier analysis of about 500 of the donors excluded sequences that lacked an unambiguous match to a single V gene segment. An earlier analysis of approximately 590 of the donors called V segments functional above 56.7% productive rearrangements and segregating when the between-donor standard deviation exceeded 5%. A statistical classification framework was built to diagnose cytomegalovirus status from the catalog of TCR beta chain sequences. In a later analysis, TCR nucleotide sequences were compared against IMGT/GENE-DB human TR gene sequences so that V and J genes could be assigned. The TCRdist pipeline was used in a later analysis to assign CDR3 sequences and most-parsimonious VDJ recombination scenarios. In a later analysis, every TCR beta chain was defined by the combination of its CDR3 amino acid sequence and its V-gene family, and reads without a unique V-gene family were dropped. As a way to deal with suspected cross-contamination and a sequencing artifact, a later analysis dropped 450 to 600 nucleotide sequences that were highly shared and had low generation probability. A later analysis calculated a clonal expansion index for each public chain from normalized within-repertoire ranks of inferred template counts. In a later analysis, generation probabilities were computed using a VDJ recombination model fitted to out-of-frame rearrangements, and the results were checked against IGoR. A later analysis scored TCR-TCR, TCR-HLA and TCR-CMV co-occurrence with hypergeometric tests, applying a repertoire-size bias correction to TCR pairs. A later analysis estimated false discovery rates by permuting HLA or CMV assignments 20 times. A later analysis grouped co-occurring TCRs with DBSCAN, adding TCRdist sequence similarity when clustering within HLA-allele-positive subsets. Repertoires with fewer than 30,000 or more than 120,000 public chains, plus five repertoires with anomalous nucleotide sharing, were excluded from co-occurrence clustering. Held by TCRdb, this immuneACCESS table contains in-frame sequences only and omits some clones. Under half of the omission traces to an unresolved V gene where checked; the cause of the rest is unknown. V, J and clone size are those of that table, while D and trimming were read from the DNA. This sample is represented by tens of thousands of clones; roughly 80% of them were singletons. The leading ten clones occupy under 8% of the sample.

The receptor comes from a man aged 55 to 70 in good health and CMV-seronegative. The sample taken for sequencing was PBMCs. This sequence uses TRBV7-8 and TRBJ2-1, with a weak D call of TRBD2 (6 bases match). The DNA sequence is TGTGCCAGCAGCCCGCCAGCCGCGGGGCTTAGCTCCTACAATGAGCAGTTCTTC. Its protein product is CASSPPAAGLSSYNEQFF.